This entry lists 25 T cell receptor beta chains sequenced from one sample in a study of regulatory T cells in long-lasting Graves disease. TCR beta libraries were built with iRepertoire HTBI primers and Arm-PCR of CDR3 regions. TCRdb redid the calling of the multiplex PCR reads with MiXCR, one entry per CDR3 protein. The table records around 450,000 distinct CDR3 sequences, roughly 17% of them present only once. Stated time point: newly diagnosed GD, antithyroid drugs for less than 3 months. PBMCs provided the RNA from which the TCR library was made. These data are also associated with another study on T cells in Graves' hyperthyroidism and ophthalmopathy.

Specimen: peripheral blood mononuclear cells (PBMCs), collected at new diagnosis, from a patient treated with antithyroid drugs. All receptors come from a man in his forties with Graves disease.

This chain connects TRBV24-1 to TRBJ2-5; no reliable D call. Germline V CDR1 and CDR2: KGHDR, SFDVKD. The CDR3 length is 13 residues. Trimming left V 3 bases short and J 3 bases short, with 7 bases between. CDR3: CATSDPVKETQYF. For the CDR3, the DNA is TGTGCCACCAGTGATCCCGTAAAAGAGACCCAGTACTTC.

This clonotype appeared many times. The chain combines TRBV7-2 with TRBJ2-5; D not certain. The CDR3 consists of 14 residues. Germline CDR1 reads SGHTA; CDR2 reads FQGNSA. The V end lost 5 bases, the J end lost 5 bases, and 15 bases lay between the germline ends. CDR3 sequence reads: CASSAALLLETQYF. CDR3 coding DNA: TGTGCCAGCAGCGCGGCGTTGTTGTTGGAGACCCAGTACTTC.

This clonotype has at least ten counts. As DNA, the CDR3 is TGTGCCAGCAGCTTAGGACTGGGCAATCAGCCCCAGCATTTT. This gives the protein CASSLGLGNQPQHF. The chain has TRBV7-2 and TRBJ1-5; D is uncertain. Germline values: CDR1 SGHTA, CDR2 FQGNSA. This CDR3 comprises 14 residues. With 1 base removed from V and 2 bases from J, the gap between germline ends came to 6 bases.

This clonotype was found many times. The chain employs TRBV2 and TRBJ2-7; the match to TRBD1 covers 10 bases. The V gene's germline CDR1 is SNHLY and CDR2 FYNNEI. Trimming took 7 bases from V and 4 from J; bases not matched to a gene: 4. The CDR3 loop spans 13 amino acids. The CDR3 is CASNGQGVYEQYF. DNA of the CDR3: TGTGCCAGCAACGGACAGGGGGTATACGAGCAGTACTTC.

The chain is built from TRBV27 and TRBJ1-2, with 9 bases that match TRBD1. This CDR3 contains 14 residues. The ends lost 10 bases at V and 6 bases at J; junction bases unmatched: 12. Germline assignment: CDR1 MNHEY and CDR2 SMNVEV (reference sequence). CDR3: CANRLQGAHDGYTF. The DNA of the CDR3 is TGTGCCAACAGACTACAGGGGGCGCACGATGGCTACACCTTC.

This clonotype was recorded a few times. The chain uses TRBV4-2 and TRBJ2-7, with D unclear. This CDR3 spans 19 amino acids. V was clipped by 0 bases and J by 2 bases, with 23 bases between them. Per the germline V gene, CDR1 is LGHNA and CDR2 is YNFKEQ. The DNA of the CDR3 is TGTGCCAGCAGCCAAGATGTTGGTATTTATTCAGCCTTGGCCTACGAGCAGTACTTC. This gives the protein CASSQDVGIYSALAYEQYF.

In this sample, this clonotype turned up many times. CDR3 protein: CASSLAVSAGEQYF. The CDR3 nucleotides read TGCGCCAGCAGCTTGGCCGTGTCGGCGGGGGAGCAGTACTTC. V gene TRBV5-1 combines with J gene TRBJ2-7; D is possibly TRBD2 (6 bases). Looked up from germline, CDR1 is SGHRS and CDR2 is YFSETQ. The length of the CDR3 is 14 residues. V lost 0 bases and J lost 7, with 14 bases in between.

This clonotype came up a few times. The V call is TRBV2, the J call TRBJ2-7; D ambiguous. Germline CDR1 reads SNHLY; CDR2 reads FYNNEI. CDR3 length: 15 amino acids. V gave up 2 bases and J gave up 4 bases, with 15 bases separating them. CDR3 loop: CASSETPDGWYEQYF. The CDR3 bases are TGTGCCAGCAGTGAAACGCCGGACGGGTGGTACGAGCAGTACTTC.

A few counts support this clonotype. At one end the junction does not follow the germline gene, possibly because of a read error. The chain uses TRBV20-1 and TRBJ2-1, with D perhaps TRBD2 (5 bases). Germline V gene data show CDR1 as DFQATT and CDR2 as SNEGSKA (reference sequence). The CDR3 length is 14 residues. CDR3 region: CSARDPKLVGEQFF. CDR3 bases: TGCAGTGCGAGAGATCCCAAACTAGTTGGCGAGCAGTTCTTC.

This clonotype was recorded many times. This rearrangement joins TRBV28 to TRBJ1-1; 10 bases are shared with TRBD1. Germline CDR1 reads MDHEN; CDR2 reads SYDVKM. The CDR3 spans 14 residues. V was pared by 5 bases and J by 3 bases, with 3 bases of the junction left unmatched. Here the CDR3 reads CASSGQGGDTEAFF. In nucleotides, the CDR3 is TGTGCCAGCAGTGGACAGGGGGGGGACACTGAAGCTTTCTTT.

This clonotype was recorded at least ten times. The chain links TRBV5-1 to TRBJ2-3; D may be TRBD2 (5 bases). From germline, CDR1 is SGHRS and CDR2 YFSETQ. V shed 0 bases and J shed 7 bases, with 15 bases lying between them. The length of the CDR3 is 15 residues. This chain's CDR3 is CASSLGQGSGNTQYF. CDR3 DNA: TGCGCCAGCAGCTTGGGCCAAGGGTCGGGAAATACGCAGTATTTT.

This clonotype showed up many times. The chain has TRBV11-2 and TRBJ1-1; D gene unclear. CDR3 length equals 15 residues. V dropped 2 bases and J dropped 1 base, with 11 bases sitting between them. Looked up from germline, CDR1 is SGHAT and CDR2 is FQNNGV. The CDR3 DNA sequence: TGTGCCAGCAGCTTACGCCGCACGGGGAACACTGAAGCTTTCTTT. Protein: CASSLRRTGNTEAFF.

The table lists this clonotype with many counts. This rearrangement joins TRBV12-5 to TRBJ2-2; 8 bases line up with TRBD2. The CDR3 totals 17 residues. V dropped 2 bases and J dropped 1; count of bases not matched to a gene: 6. Germline values: CDR1 LGHNT, CDR2 FRNRAP. CDR3 sequence: CASGLRSGRLNTGELFF. The CDR3 coding sequence is TGTGCTAGTGGTTTGAGAAGCGGGAGACTGAACACCGGGGAGCTGTTTTTT.

This clonotype was seen repeatedly, ten times or more. V is TRBV10-3 and J is TRBJ2-7, with TRBD1 matching 9 bases. The CDR3 contains 15 residues. Germline V gene lookup returns CDR1 ENHRY and CDR2 SYGVKD. With 5 bases clipped from V and 5 bases from J, the junction kept 10 bases outside the gene matches. The CDR3 DNA is TGTGCCATCAGTCCCCGGACAGGGGTATCTGACGAGCAGTACTTC. It translates to CAISPRTGVSDEQYF.

This chain uses TRBV5-5 with TRBJ2-7; TRBD1 aligns across 9 bases. The CDR3 runs 15 residues. Unmatched junction bases numbered 6, after V lost 1 base and J lost 4 bases. From germline, CDR1 is SGHKS and CDR2 YYEKEE (reference sequence). CDR3 amino acids: CASSLRGQGFYEQYF. CDR3 coding DNA: TGTGCCAGCAGCTTGAGGGGACAGGGTTTTTACGAGCAGTACTTC.

The V gene is TRBV25-1, the J gene TRBJ2-2, with D hard to call. The ends were cut back, 1 base at V and 6 bases at J, with 9 bases in the middle. Germline assignment: CDR1 MGHDK and CDR2 SYGVNS. The CDR3 totals 14 residues. The CDR3 region is CASSEFGWAGELFF. DNA for the CDR3: TGTGCCAGCAGTGAATTTGGGTGGGCCGGGGAGCTGTTTTTT.

In this sample, this clonotype turned up many times. The chain couples TRBV24-1 to TRBJ1-5; TRBD1 matches at 8 bases. This CDR3 is 16 amino acids long. Germline V gene lookup returns CDR1 KGHDR and CDR2 SFDVKD. Trimming at V came to 11 bases and at J to 2 bases, leaving 13 bases not matched to a gene. CDR3 loop: CASAGTGISGNQPQHF. CDR3 DNA sequence: TGTGCCAGCGCCGGGACAGGAATATCTGGCAATCAGCCCCAGCATTTT.

This clonotype was observed many times. The chain employs TRBV5-1 and TRBJ2-3, with D perhaps TRBD2 (5 bases). V gave up 4 bases and J gave up 4 bases, with 22 bases separating them. Per the germline V gene, CDR1 is SGHRS and CDR2 is YFSETQ. The CDR3 covers 17 residues. CDR3 in amino acids: CASSGADYSVSADTQYF. The CDR3 DNA is TGCGCCAGCAGCGGTGCCGACTACTCCGTGAGTGCAGATACGCAGTATTTT.

The sample holds a few counts of this clonotype. The chain carries TRBV28 and TRBJ2-7, with TRBD1 matching over 7 bases. The germline V gene has CDR1 MDHEN and CDR2 SYDVKM. The CDR3 runs 17 residues. V was pared by 1 base and J by 1 base, with 10 bases of the junction left unmatched. The CDR3 DNA follows: TGTGCCAGCAGTTTATATCCCCCGGGACAGCTTTCCTACGAGCAGTACTTC. This encodes CASSLYPPGQLSYEQYF.

To note about this clonotype: A read error is possible here, since a much larger clone lies one base away. This chain links TRBV6-2 or TRBV6-3 with TRBJ2-7, with 10 positions matching TRBD1. The CDR3 contains 16 residues. Germline CDR1 MNHEY, CDR2 SVGEGT. J lost 7 bases, V lost 4 bases, and 13 bases had no gene match. CDR3: CASSFHRTGGYNEQYF. CDR3 nucleotides: TGTGCCAGCAGTTTTCATCGGACAGGGGGATACAATGAGCAGTACTTC.

This clonotype was observed many times. The chain carries TRBV7-9 and TRBJ2-5, with 10 bases lining up with TRBD2. Trimming took 5 bases from V and 11 from J; bases not matched to a gene: 11. Germline assignment: CDR1 SEHNR and CDR2 FQNEAQ (reference sequence). The CDR3 consists of 14 residues. CDR3 residues: CASSPSGAGGPQYF. In DNA form, the CDR3 reads TGTGCCAGCAGCCCCAGTGGAGCGGGAGGGCCTCAGTACTTC.

This clonotype was counted between two and nine times. CDR3 DNA sequence: TGTGCCAGCAGCCCGGGACAGTTCTCTGGAAACACCATATATTTT. Its protein is CASSPGQFSGNTIYF. V usage is TRBV7-9 and J usage is TRBJ1-3; 7 bases line up with TRBD1. Losses at the gene ends were 5 bases for V and 0 bases for J; bases not matched to a gene: 4. Per germline, CDR1 SEHNR and CDR2 FQNEAQ (reference sequence). This CDR3 has 15 amino acids.

This clonotype has ten or more counts. The V call is TRBV12-3 or TRBV12-4, the J call TRBJ2-7, with D perhaps matching TRBD2 (7 bases). Deletions cut 2 bases from V and 7 bases from J, with 15 bases between. The CDR3 contains 14 residues. In DNA, the CDR3 is TGTGCCAGCAGTTTATTTCGGGGGGCGGGAGAGCAGTACTTC. Encoded protein: CASSLFRGAGEQYF.

This clonotype was detected ten times or more. This chain joins TRBV28 and TRBJ2-7, with 11 nucleotides matching TRBD2. This CDR3 comprises 15 residues. V gave up 7 bases and J gave up 4 bases; unmatched junction bases: 9. The germline gives CDR1 MDHEN, CDR2 SYDVKM. CDR3 sequence reads: CASIPGGLAEYEQYF. CDR3 nucleotide sequence: TGTGCCAGCATCCCTGGGGGACTAGCGGAATACGAGCAGTACTTC.

V and J are TRBV27 and TRBJ1-3; TRBD1 agrees at 7 bases. The length of the CDR3 is 14 residues. Looked up from germline, CDR1 is MNHEY and CDR2 is SMNVEV (reference sequence). Germline trimming cut 6 bases from V and 3 bases from J; bases unmatched to any gene: 5. The chain's CDR3 is CASRPSGGGNTIYF. The CDR3 DNA reads TGTGCCAGCAGGCCTTCAGGGGGTGGAAACACCATATATTTT.